Shown below are 9 T cell receptor beta chains from a single sample sequenced in a study of early T cells in non-severe SARS-CoV-2 infection. Each CDR3 protein gets one entry after TCRdb re-called the 5' RACE reads with MiXCR. The profile covers tens of thousands of distinct CDR3 sequences, with around a tenth appearing a single time and approximately 10% taken by the ten largest. The sequencing input was whole blood. These receptors all come from an adult who was a healthcare worker with PCR-confirmed SARS-CoV-2 infection or an uninfected control (not recorded which).

This clonotype occurred many times. The V and J genes are TRBV20-1 and TRBJ2-3; 10 bases line up with TRBD2. The junction had 6 bases not matched to a gene; V was cut back by 3 bases and J by 3 bases. The CDR3 totals 15 residues. CDR1 and CDR2 from the germline V gene are DFQATT and SNEGSKA (reference sequence). The CDR3 region is CSASGLAGVTDTQYF. CDR3 DNA sequence: TGCAGTGCTAGCGGTCTAGCGGGAGTTACAGATACGCAGTATTTT.

This clonotype showed up just a few times. The chain has TRBV18 and TRBJ2-7; D possibly corresponds to TRBD2 (5 bases). Germline-derived CDR1 and CDR2 are KGHSH and LQKENI. There are 14 residues in the CDR3. The V end was cut by 4 bases, the J end by 3 bases, with 13 bases between. CDR3 amino acids: CASSRETGNYEQYF. In DNA form, the CDR3 reads TGTGCCAGCTCACGGGAGACGGGAAACTACGAGCAGTACTTC.

The chain recombines TRBV11-2 with TRBJ1-3; tentatively, D is TRBD1 (6 bases). Germline CDR1 SGHAT, CDR2 FQNNGV. This CDR3 region has 17 residues. The V and J ends lost 2 bases and 4 bases respectively, with 18 bases between them. For the CDR3, the DNA is TGTGCCAGCAGCTTACCCCCCGGGGGGGCAGCGGGAAACACCATATATTTT. Amino acids: CASSLPPGGAAGNTIYF.

The CDR3 coding sequence is TGTGCCAGCAAAGGTCCGAACACCGGGGAGCTGTTTTTT. Its translation is CASKGPNTGELFF. The gene calls are TRBV6-2 or TRBV6-3 and TRBJ2-2; D unresolved. Germline CDR1 reads MNHEY; CDR2 reads SVGEGT. This CDR3 is built from 13 residues. V was shortened by 7 bases and J by 0 bases, with 6 bases between the two germline ends.

In its sample, this clonotype was seen a few times. This chain uses TRBV6-4 with TRBJ1-2; D gene unclear. Deletions cut 0 bases from V and 3 bases from J, with 11 bases between. The CDR3 spans 15 residues. Germline V gene data show CDR1 as MRHNA and CDR2 as SNTAGT. The CDR3 here is CASSDSFPTHYGYTF. CDR3 DNA sequence: TGTGCCAGCAGTGACTCTTTCCCTACTCACTATGGCTACACCTTC.

In the case of this clonotype: One junction end does not reproduce the germline sequence, and a read error may be involved. V and J are TRBV30 and TRBJ1-1; 7 bases line up with TRBD1. This CDR3 is 15 amino acids long. CDR1 and CDR2 from the germline V gene are GTSNPN and SVGIG (reference sequence). The CDR3 coding sequence is TGTGCCTGGAGGATACCGGACAGGCTTAACACTGAAGTTTTCTTT. The encoded protein is CAWRIPDRLNTEVFF.

This clonotype was counted at least ten times. The V call is TRBV11-3, the J call TRBJ2-1, with 7 bases fitting TRBD2. CDR1 SGHNT and CDR2 YENEEA come from the germline V gene. J gave up 8 bases and V 5 bases, and 18 bases lay outside the gene matches. The CDR3 totals 17 residues. The CDR3 sequence is CASSLHPPGGGSDEQFF. DNA for the CDR3: TGTGCCAGCAGCCTCCACCCCCCTGGGGGGGGGTCAGATGAGCAGTTCTTC. Based on the CDR3 plus reference TRBV11-3 and TRBJ2-1, the full variable domain is EAGVVQSPRYKIIEKKQPVAFWCNPISGHNTLYWYLQNLGQGPELLIRYENEEAVDDSQLPKDRFSAERLKGVDSTLKIQPAELGDSAVYLCASSLHPPGGGSDEQFFGPGTRLTVL.

This clonotype was detected many times. The V and J genes are TRBV7-2 and TRBJ2-4; 8 nucleotides line up with TRBD2. Trimming cost V 5 bases and J 7 bases; bases outside gene matches: 10. The CDR3 length is 15 residues. CDR1 and CDR2 (germline): SGHTA, FQGNSA. The CDR3 loop is CASSPLSGGGNIQYF. The DNA of the CDR3 is TGTGCCAGCAGCCCCCTCTCGGGGGGGGGTAACATTCAGTACTTC.

This clonotype occurred a few times. The chain has TRBV29-1 and TRBJ2-7; D is uncertain. The V gene lost 7 bases and the J gene lost 5 bases, with 15 bases spanning the gap. CDR3 size: 12 residues. Germline CDR1 SQVTM, CDR2 ANQGSEA. Here the CDR3 DNA reads TGCAGCGCTAAACCCGGCAGCGACGAGCAGTACTTC. Encoded protein: CSAKPGSDEQYF.